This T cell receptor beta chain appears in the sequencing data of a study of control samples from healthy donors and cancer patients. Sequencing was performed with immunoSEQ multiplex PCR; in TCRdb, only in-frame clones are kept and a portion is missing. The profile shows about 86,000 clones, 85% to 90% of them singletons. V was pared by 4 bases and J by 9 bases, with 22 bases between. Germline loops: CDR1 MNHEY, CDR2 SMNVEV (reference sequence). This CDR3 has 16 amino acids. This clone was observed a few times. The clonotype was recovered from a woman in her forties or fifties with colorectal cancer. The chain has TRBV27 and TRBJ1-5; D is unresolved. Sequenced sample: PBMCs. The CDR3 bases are TGTGCCAGCAGTTCTCGAATTCCGCAGGCCGACTCGCCCCAGCATTTT. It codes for CASSSRIPQADSPQHF.